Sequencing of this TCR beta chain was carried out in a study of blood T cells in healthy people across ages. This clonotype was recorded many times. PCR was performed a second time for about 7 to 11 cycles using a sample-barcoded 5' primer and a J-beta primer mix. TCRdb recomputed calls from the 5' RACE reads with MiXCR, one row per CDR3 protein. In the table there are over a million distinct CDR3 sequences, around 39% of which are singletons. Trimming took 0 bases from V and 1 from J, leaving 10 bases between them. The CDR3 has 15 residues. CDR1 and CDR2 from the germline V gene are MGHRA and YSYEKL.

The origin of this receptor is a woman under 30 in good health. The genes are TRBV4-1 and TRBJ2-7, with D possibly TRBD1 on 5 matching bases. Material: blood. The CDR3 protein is CASSQEQASSYEQYF. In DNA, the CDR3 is TGCGCCAGCAGCCAAGAACAGGCCTCATCCTACGAGCAGTACTTC.